This T cell receptor (beta chain) originates from a study of T cell responses to AZD1222 COVID-19 vaccine. Study observations and caveats: Clonal diversity was possibly underestimated; the donors were predominantly white British and more often female. Scientists sampled the repertoires only once the peak T cell response had passed. Targeting of unmutated variant regions was reportedly seen in nearly half of spike-specific TCRs.

Comment on this clone: Its antigen is unidentified.

TCRdb keeps only in-frame clones here, not all; method: immunoSEQ multiplex PCR. This sample has about 210,000 clones; roughly 94% occur once, and the top ten carry around 1.7%. The V gene lost 2 bases and the J gene lost 6 bases, with 10 bases spanning the gap. This CDR3 comprises 12 residues. CDR1 and CDR2 (germline): SQVTM, ANQGSEA. This TCR derives from an adult who received the MenACWY meningococcal vaccine as a control. V and J are TRBV29-1 and TRBJ1-1; D uncertain. The input for sequencing was peripheral blood, taken 28 days after the second dose of the MenACWY control vaccine. The CDR3 reads CSVEMERPEAFF. The DNA for the CDR3 is TGCAGCGTTGAAATGGAGCGACCTGAAGCTTTCTTT.